These T cell receptor beta chains were read from a single sample in a study of blood T cell repertoires in COVID-19. Sequencing was performed with immunoSEQ multiplex PCR; in TCRdb, only in-frame clones are kept and a portion is missing. The data contain around 20,000 clones, more than 85% of them seen just once; the ten biggest clones take up about 7.4%. The specimen was peripheral blood. These receptors were obtained from a man aged 70 or older with active COVID-19. CDR3s include the opening cysteine and the closing phenylalanine or tryptophan. D genes are given only for firm matches. A row's size may be missing; if present it is once, few, many or a size class.

cdr3_aa,cdr3_nt,clone_size,j_call,d_call,v_call
CASSQLYEQYF,TGTGCCAGCAGCCAGCTATACGAGCAGTACTTC,-,TRBJ2-7,-,TRBV3-1/TRBV3-2
CASSATGDQPQHF,TGTGCCAGCAGTGCTACAGGGGATCAGCCCCAGCATTTT,once,TRBJ1-5,TRBD1,TRBV2
CASSFRRTDTGELFF,TGTGCCAGTAGCTTTAGGAGAACCGACACCGGGGAGCTGTTTTTT,-,TRBJ2-2,-,TRBV19
CASSGTSGNTGELFF,TGTGCCAGCAGTGGGACTAGCGGGAACACCGGGGAGCTGTTTTTT,-,TRBJ2-2,TRBD2,TRBV2
CASSSDWGEGGYTF,TGCGCCAGCAGCTCGGATTGGGGAGAAGGTGGCTACACCTTC,-,TRBJ1-2,-,TRBV5-1
CASGGTSGAAGELFF,TGTGCTAGTGGTGGGACTAGCGGAGCTGCCGGGGAGCTGTTTTTT,-,TRBJ2-2,TRBD2,TRBV12-5
CASTSGPGELFF,TGTGCCAGCACCTCAGGGCCCGGGGAGCTGTTTTTT,-,TRBJ2-2,-,TRBV7-2
CASSLYRGSGELFF,TGTGCCAGCAGCTTATACAGGGGGTCGGGGGAGCTGTTTTTT,-,TRBJ2-2,TRBD1,TRBV5-5
CASSRSAGGSDTQYF,TGCGCCAGCAGTCGCTCGGCGGGAGGGTCAGATACGCAGTATTTT,-,TRBJ2-3,TRBD2,TRBV5-1
CASNSGTGFNDEQFF,TGCGCCAGCAATTCGGGGACAGGGTTTAATGATGAGCAGTTCTTC,-,TRBJ2-1,TRBD1,TRBV5-1
CARSSWTLREGRNGELFF,TGTGCCAGAAGCTCGTGGACTTTGCGGGAGGGCCGGAACGGGGAGCTGTTTTTT,-,TRBJ2-2,TRBD2,TRBV5-3
CASSDQGGETQYF,TGTGCCAGCAGTGACCAGGGAGGAGAGACCCAGTACTTC,-,TRBJ2-5,-,TRBV6-1
CASSLYQETQYF,TGTGCCAGCTCTCTGTACCAAGAGACCCAGTACTTC,-,TRBJ2-5,-,TRBV18
CASSFGTNYGYTF,TGTGCCAGCAGTTTCGGGACTAACTATGGCTACACCTTC,-,TRBJ1-2,-,TRBV12-3/TRBV12-4
CASSSYRGRYNEQFF,TGTGCCAGCAGTTCATACAGGGGGCGGTACAATGAGCAGTTCTTC,-,TRBJ2-1,TRBD1,TRBV6-2/TRBV6-3
CASSHRGGTDTQYF,TGTGCCAGTAGCCACAGGGGGGGCACAGATACGCAGTATTTT,-,TRBJ2-3,TRBD1,TRBV19
CASSQEFGELEQYF,TGTGCCAGCAGCCAAGAGTTCGGGGAGCTCGAGCAGTACTTC,few,TRBJ2-7,-,TRBV4-2
CASSDGLANTGELFF,TGCGCCAGCAGTGATGGACTAGCAAACACCGGGGAGCTGTTTTTT,once,TRBJ2-2,TRBD2,TRBV10-2
CASIYTSTNYGYTF,TGTGCCAGCATTTATACTTCCACCAATTATGGCTACACCTTC,-,TRBJ1-2,-,TRBV2
CASRLAGGTTDTQYF,TGTGCCAGCAGATTAGCGGGAGGGACCACAGATACGCAGTATTTT,once,TRBJ2-3,TRBD2,TRBV28
CATSDAGTGDEKLFF,TGTGCCACCAGTGACGCCGGGACAGGGGACGAAAAACTGTTTTTT,-,TRBJ1-4,TRBD1,TRBV24-1
CASSPGLAGGVETQYF,TGCGCCAGCAGCCCCGGGCTAGCGGGAGGCGTAGAGACCCAGTACTTC,once,TRBJ2-5,TRBD2,TRBV4-1
CAFGVGAEQYF,TGTGCCTTTGGGGTTGGGGCCGAGCAGTACTTC,-,TRBJ2-7,-,TRBV30
CASSLGWGDSANYGYTF,TGCGCCAGCAGCTTGGGGTGGGGGGACTCAGCTAACTATGGCTACACCTTC,-,TRBJ1-2,-,TRBV5-1
CASSDPTSPSYEQYF,TGTGCCAGCAGTGACCCGACTAGTCCATCCTACGAGCAGTACTTC,-,TRBJ2-7,-,TRBV6-2/TRBV6-3
CASSVEGQGAYEQYF,TGTGCCAGCAGCGTAGAAGGTCAGGGGGCCTACGAGCAGTACTTC,once,TRBJ2-7,TRBD1,TRBV9
CASSSRGGERQFDTGELFF,TGTGCCAGCAGCTCCCGGGGGGGAGAAAGACAGTTCGACACCGGGGAGCTGTTTTTT,-,TRBJ2-2,TRBD2,TRBV9